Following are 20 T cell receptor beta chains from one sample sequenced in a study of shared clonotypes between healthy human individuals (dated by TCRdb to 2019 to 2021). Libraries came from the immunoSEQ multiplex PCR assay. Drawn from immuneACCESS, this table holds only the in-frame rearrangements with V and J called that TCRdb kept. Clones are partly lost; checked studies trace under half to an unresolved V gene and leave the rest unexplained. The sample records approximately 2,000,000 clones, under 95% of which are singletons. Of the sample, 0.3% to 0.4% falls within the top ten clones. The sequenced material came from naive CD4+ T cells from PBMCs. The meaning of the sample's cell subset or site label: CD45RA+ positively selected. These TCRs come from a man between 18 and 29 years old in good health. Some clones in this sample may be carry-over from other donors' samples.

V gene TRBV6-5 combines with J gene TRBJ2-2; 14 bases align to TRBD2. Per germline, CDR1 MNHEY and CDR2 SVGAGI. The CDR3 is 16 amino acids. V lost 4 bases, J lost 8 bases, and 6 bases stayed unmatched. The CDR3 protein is CASSSSGTSGRGELFF. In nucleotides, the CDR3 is TGTGCCAGCAGTTCTTCCGGGACTAGCGGGAGAGGGGAGCTGTTTTTT.

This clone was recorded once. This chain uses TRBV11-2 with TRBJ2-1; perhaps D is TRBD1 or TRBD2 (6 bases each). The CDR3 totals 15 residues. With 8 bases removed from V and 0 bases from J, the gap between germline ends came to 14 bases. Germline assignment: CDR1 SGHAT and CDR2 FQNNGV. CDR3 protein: CASGTGTFSYNEQFF. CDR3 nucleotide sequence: TGTGCCAGCGGAACAGGGACTTTCTCCTACAATGAGCAGTTCTTC.

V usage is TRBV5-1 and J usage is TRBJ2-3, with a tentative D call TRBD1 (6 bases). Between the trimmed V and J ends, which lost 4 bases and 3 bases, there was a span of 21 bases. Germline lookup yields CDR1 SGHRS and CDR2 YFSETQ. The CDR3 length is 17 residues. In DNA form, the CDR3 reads TGCGCCAGCAGCCCCCAGGGGACGACGGTTGGTACAGATACGCAGTATTTT. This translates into CASSPQGTTVGTDTQYF.

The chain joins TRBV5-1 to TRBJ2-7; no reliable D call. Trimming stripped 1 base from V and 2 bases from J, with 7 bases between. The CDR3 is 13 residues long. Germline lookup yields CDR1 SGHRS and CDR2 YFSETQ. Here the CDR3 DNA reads TGCGCCAGCAGCTTGATAGAACCCTACGAGCAGTACTTC. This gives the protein CASSLIEPYEQYF.

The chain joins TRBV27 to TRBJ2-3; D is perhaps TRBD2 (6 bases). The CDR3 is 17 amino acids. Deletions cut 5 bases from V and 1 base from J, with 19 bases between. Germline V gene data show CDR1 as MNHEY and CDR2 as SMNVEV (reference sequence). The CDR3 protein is CASSPPHLGGGTDTQYF. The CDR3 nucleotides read TGTGCCAGCAGTCCGCCCCACCTAGGAGGGGGCACAGATACGCAGTATTTT.

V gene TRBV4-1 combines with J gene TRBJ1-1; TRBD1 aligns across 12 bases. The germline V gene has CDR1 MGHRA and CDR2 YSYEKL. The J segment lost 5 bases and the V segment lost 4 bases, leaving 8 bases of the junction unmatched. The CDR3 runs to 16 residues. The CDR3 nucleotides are TGCGCCAGCAGCCGCGGGACAGGGGGCGCTTGGACTGAAGCTTTCTTT. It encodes CASSRGTGGAWTEAFF.

As DNA, the CDR3 is TGTGCCAGCAGTTATGGAGGGGCGGCTAACTATGGCTACACCTTC. Translating it yields CASSYGGAANYGYTF. This sequence joins TRBV28 and TRBJ1-2; possibly TRBD1 for D (5 bases). This CDR3 has 15 residues. Trimming stripped 4 bases from V and 0 bases from J, with 12 bases between. CDR1 and CDR2 (germline): MDHEN, SYDVKM.

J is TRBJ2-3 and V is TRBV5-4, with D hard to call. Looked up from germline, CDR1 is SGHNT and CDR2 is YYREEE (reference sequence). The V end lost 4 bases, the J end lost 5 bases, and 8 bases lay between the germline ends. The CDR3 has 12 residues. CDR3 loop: CASSRARDTQYF. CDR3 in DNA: TGTGCCAGCAGCCGAGCCAGAGATACGCAGTATTTT.

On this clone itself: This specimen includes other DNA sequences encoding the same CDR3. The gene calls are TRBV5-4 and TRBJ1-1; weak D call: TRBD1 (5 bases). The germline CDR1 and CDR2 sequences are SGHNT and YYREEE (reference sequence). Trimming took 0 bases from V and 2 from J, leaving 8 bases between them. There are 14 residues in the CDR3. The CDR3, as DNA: TGTGCCAGCAGCTTGGGCAGGGAAAACACTGAAGCTTTCTTT. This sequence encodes CASSLGRENTEAFF.

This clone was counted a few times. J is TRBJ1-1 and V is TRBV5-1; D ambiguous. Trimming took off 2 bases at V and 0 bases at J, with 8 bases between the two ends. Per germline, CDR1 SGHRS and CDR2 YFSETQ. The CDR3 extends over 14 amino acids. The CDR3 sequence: CASSFAQLNTEAFF. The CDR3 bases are TGCGCCAGCAGCTTTGCACAGTTGAACACTGAAGCTTTCTTT. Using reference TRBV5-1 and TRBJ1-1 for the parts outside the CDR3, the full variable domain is KAGVTQTPRYLIKTRGQQVTLSCSPISGHRSVSWYQQTPGQGLQFLFEYFSETQRNKGNFPGRFSGRQFSNSRSEMNVSTLELGDSALYLCASSFAQLNTEAFFGQGTRLTVV.

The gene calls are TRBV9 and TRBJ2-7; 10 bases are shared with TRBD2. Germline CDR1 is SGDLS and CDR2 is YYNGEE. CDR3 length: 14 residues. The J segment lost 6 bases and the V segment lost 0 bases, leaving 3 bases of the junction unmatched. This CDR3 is CASSVASGSSEQYF. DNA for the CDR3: TGTGCCAGCAGCGTAGCTAGCGGGAGCAGCGAGCAGTACTTC.

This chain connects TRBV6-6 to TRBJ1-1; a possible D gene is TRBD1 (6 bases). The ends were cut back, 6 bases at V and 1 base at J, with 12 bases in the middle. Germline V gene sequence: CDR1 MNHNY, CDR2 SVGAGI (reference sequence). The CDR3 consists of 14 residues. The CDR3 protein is CASRGGWENTEAFF. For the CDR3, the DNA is TGTGCCAGCAGGGGGGGCTGGGAGAACACTGAAGCTTTCTTT.

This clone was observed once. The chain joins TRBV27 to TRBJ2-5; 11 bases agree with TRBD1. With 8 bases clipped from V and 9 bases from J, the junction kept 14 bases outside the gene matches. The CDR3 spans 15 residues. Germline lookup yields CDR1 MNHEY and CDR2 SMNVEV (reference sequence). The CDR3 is CASRLGTGGAKAQYF. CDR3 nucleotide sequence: TGTGCCAGCCGACTCGGGACAGGGGGGGCGAAGGCCCAGTACTTC.

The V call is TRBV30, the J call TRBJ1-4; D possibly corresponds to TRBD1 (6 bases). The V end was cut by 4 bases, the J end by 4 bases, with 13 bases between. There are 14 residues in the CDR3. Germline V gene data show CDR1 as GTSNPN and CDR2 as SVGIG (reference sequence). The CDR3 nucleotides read TGTGCCTGGAAGGGGGGTTCAGTTAATGAAAAACTGTTTTTT. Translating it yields CAWKGGSVNEKLFF.

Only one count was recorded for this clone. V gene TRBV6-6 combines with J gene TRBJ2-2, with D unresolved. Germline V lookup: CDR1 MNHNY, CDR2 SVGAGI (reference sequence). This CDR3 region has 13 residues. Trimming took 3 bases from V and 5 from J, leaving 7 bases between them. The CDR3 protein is CASSYWATGELFF. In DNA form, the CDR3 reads TGTGCCAGCAGTTATTGGGCGACCGGGGAGCTGTTTTTT.

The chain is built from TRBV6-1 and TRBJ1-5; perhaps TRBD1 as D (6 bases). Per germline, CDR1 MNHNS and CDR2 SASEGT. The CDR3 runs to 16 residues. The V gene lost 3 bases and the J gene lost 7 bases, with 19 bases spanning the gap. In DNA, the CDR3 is TGTGCCAGCAGTGACCTACGCACAGGGATCGGGCAGCCCCAGCATTTT. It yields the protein CASSDLRTGIGQPQHF.

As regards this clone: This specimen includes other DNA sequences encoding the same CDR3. CDR3 coding DNA: TGTGCCAGCAGTTATAGACTAGCGGGCTACGAGCAGTACTTC. As protein: CASSYRLAGYEQYF. V and J are TRBV6-5 and TRBJ2-7, with 10 bases lining up with TRBD2. V was clipped by 3 bases and J by 3 bases; unmatched bases: 2. The CDR3 length is 14 residues. In germline, CDR1 is MNHEY, CDR2 SVGAGI.

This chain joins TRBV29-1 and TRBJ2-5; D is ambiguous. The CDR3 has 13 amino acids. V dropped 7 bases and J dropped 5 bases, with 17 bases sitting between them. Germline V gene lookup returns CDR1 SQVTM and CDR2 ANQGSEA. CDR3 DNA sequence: TGCAGCGCACGAGTCCCCTTTGGGGAGACCCAGTACTTC. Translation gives CSARVPFGETQYF.

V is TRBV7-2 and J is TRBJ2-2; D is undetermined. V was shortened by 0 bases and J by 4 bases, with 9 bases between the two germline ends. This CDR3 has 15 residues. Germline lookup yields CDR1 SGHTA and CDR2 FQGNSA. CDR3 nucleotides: TGTGCCAGCAGCTTAGCGAGTGTTTTCACCGGGGAGCTGTTTTTT. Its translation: CASSLASVFTGELFF.

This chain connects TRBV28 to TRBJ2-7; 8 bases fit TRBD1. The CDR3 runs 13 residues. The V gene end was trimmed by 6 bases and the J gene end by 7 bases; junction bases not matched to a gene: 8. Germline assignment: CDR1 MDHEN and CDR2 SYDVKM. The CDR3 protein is CASRPQGAREQYF. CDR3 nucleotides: TGTGCCAGCAGGCCCCAGGGGGCGAGGGAGCAGTACTTC.